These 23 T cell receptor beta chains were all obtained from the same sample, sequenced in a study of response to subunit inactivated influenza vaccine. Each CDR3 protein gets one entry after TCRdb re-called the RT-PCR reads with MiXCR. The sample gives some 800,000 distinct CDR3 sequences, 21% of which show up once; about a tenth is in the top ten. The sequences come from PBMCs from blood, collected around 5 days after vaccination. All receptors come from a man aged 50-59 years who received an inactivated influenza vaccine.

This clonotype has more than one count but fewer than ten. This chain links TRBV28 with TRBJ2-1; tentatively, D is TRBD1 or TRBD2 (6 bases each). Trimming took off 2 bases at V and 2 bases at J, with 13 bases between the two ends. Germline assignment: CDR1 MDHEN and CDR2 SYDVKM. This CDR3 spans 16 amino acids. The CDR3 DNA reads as TGTGCCAGCAGTTTAGGGGGGCCTGTGGCCTACAATGAGCAGTTCTTC. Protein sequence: CASSLGGPVAYNEQFF. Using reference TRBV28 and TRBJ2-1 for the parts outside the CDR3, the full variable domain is DVKVTQSSRYLVKRTGEKVFLECVQDMDHENMFWYRQDPGLGLRLIYFSYDVKMKEKGDIPEGYSVSREKKERFSLILESASTNQTSMYLCASSLGGPVAYNEQFFGPGTRLTVL.

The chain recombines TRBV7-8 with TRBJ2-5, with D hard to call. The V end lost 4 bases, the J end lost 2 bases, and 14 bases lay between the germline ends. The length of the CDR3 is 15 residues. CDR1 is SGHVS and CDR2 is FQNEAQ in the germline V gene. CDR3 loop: CASSSRSVPQETQYF. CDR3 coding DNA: TGTGCCAGCAGCTCCAGGTCCGTACCACAAGAGACCCAGTACTTC.

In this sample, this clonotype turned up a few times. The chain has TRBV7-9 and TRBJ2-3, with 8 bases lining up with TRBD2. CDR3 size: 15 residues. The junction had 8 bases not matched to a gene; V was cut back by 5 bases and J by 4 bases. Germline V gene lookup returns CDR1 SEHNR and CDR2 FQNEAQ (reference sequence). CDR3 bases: TGTGCCAGCAGCCATAGCGGGGTTTTGGCAGATACGCAGTATTTT. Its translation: CASSHSGVLADTQYF. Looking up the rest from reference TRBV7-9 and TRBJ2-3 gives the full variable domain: DTGVSQNPRHKITKRGQNVTFRCDPISEHNRLYWYRQTLGQGPEFLTYFQNEAQLEKSRLLSDRFSAERPKGSFSTLEIQRTEQGDSAMYLCASSHSGVLADTQYFGPGTRLTVL.

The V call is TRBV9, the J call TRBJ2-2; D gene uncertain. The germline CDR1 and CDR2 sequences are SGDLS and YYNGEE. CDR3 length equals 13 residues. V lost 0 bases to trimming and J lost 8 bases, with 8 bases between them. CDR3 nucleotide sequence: TGTGCCAGCAGCGTAGGGTTGGAAGGGGAGCTGTTTTTT. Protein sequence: CASSVGLEGELFF.

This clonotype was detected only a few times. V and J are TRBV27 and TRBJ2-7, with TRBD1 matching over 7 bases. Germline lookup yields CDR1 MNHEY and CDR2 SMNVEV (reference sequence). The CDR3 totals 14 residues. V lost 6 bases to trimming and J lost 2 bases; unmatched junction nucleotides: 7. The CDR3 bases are TGTGCCAGCAGGATGGGACAGAGCACCTACGAGCAGTACTTC. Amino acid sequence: CASRMGQSTYEQYF.

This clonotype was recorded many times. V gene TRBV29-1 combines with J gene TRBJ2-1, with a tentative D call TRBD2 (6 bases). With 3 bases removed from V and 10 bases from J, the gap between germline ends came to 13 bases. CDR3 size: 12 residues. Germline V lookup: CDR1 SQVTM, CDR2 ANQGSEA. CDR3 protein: CSVEEGLKEQFF. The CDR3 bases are TGCAGCGTTGAGGAGGGGCTAAAGGAGCAGTTCTTC.

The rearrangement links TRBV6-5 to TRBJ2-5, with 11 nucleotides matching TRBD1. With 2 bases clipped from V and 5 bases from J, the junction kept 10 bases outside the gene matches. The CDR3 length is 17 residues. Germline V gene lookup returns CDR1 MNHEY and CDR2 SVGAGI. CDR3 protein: CASSYEPRTGGAETQYF. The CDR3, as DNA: TGTGCCAGCAGTTACGAACCCCGGACAGGGGGCGCGGAGACCCAGTACTTC.

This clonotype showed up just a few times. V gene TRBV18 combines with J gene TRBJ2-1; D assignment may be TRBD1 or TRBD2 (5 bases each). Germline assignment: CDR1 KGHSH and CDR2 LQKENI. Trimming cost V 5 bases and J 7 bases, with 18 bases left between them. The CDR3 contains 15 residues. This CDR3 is CASSERGSRVNEQFF. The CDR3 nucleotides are TGTGCCAGCTCAGAACGGGGCTCTCGGGTAAATGAGCAGTTCTTC.

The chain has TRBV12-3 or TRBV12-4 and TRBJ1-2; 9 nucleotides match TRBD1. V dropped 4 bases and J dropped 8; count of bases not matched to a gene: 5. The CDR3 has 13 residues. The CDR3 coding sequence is TGTGCCAGCAGTTCGAACAGGGGGCGCGGCTACACCTTC. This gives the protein CASSSNRGRGYTF.

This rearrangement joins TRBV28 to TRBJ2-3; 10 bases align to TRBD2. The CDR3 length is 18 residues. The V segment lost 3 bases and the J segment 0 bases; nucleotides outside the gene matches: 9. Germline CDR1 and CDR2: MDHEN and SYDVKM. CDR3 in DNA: TGTGCCAGCAGTTTCCCGGTCCCTAGCGGGGGAAGCACAGATACGCAGTATTTT. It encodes CASSFPVPSGGSTDTQYF. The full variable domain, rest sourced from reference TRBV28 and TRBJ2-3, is DVKVTQSSRYLVKRTGEKVFLECVQDMDHENMFWYRQDPGLGLRLIYFSYDVKMKEKGDIPEGYSVSREKKERFSLILESASTNQTSMYLCASSFPVPSGGSTDTQYFGPGTRLTVL.

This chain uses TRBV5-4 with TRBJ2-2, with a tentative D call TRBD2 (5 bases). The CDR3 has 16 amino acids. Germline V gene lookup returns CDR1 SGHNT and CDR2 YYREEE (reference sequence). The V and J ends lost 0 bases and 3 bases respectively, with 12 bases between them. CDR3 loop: CASSLEPSIDTGELFF. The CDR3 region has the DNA TGTGCCAGCAGCTTGGAACCTAGCATAGACACCGGGGAGCTGTTTTTT.

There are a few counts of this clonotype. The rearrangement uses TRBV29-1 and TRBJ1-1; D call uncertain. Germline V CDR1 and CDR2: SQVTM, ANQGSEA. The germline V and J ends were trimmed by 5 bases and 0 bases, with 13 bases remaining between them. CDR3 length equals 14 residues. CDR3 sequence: CSVSRTTMNTEAFF. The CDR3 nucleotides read TGCAGCGTTTCCAGGACTACAATGAACACTGAAGCTTTCTTT.

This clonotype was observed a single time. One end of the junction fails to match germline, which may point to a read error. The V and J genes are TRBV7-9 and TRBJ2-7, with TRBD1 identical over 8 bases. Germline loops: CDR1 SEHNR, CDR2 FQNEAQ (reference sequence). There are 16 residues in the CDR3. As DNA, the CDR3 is TGTGCCGGCAGCTTAGACGGACAGGGACACTCCTACGAGCAGTACTTC. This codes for CAGSLDGQGHSYEQYF.

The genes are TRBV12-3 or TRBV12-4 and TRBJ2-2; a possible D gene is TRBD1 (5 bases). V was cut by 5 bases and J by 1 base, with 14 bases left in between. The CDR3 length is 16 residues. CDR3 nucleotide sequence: TGTGCCAGCAGTCCCCTCCCAGGGCAGAACACCGGGGAGCTGTTTTTT. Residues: CASSPLPGQNTGELFF.

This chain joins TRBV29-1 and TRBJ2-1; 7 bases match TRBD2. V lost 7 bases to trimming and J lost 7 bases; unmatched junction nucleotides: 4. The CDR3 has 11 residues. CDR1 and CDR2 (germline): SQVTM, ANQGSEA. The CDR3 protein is CSATGGNEQFF. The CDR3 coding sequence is TGCAGCGCTACCGGGGGGAATGAGCAGTTCTTC.

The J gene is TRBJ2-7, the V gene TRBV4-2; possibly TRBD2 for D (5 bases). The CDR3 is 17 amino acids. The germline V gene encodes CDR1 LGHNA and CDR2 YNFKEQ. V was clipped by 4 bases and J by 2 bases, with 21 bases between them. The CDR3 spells CASSRNHGTHGAYEQYF. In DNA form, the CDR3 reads TGTGCCAGCAGCCGGAACCACGGTACCCACGGGGCCTACGAGCAGTACTTC.

Here the CDR3 reads CASVAQGGNTEAFF. DNA of the CDR3: TGTGCCAGCGTGGCTCAGGGGGGGAACACTGAAGCTTTCTTT. The V and J genes are TRBV7-9 and TRBJ1-1; 7 nucleotides align to TRBD1. V lost 8 bases, J lost 1 base, and 7 bases stayed unmatched. CDR3 length: 14 amino acids. CDR1 is SEHNR, CDR2 FQNEAQ, per germline (reference sequence).

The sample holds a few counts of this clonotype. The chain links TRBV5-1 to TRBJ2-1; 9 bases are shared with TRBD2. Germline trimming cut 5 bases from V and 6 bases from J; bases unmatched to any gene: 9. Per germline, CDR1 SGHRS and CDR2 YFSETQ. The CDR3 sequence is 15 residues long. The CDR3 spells CASSAGTSNVNEQFF. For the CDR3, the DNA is TGCGCCAGCAGTGCCGGGACTAGCAATGTCAATGAGCAGTTCTTC.

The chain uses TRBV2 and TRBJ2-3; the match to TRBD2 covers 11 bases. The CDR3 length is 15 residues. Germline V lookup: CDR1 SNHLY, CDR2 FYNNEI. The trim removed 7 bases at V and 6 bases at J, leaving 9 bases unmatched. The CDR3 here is CASIGTSGLIDTQYF. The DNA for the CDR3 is TGTGCCAGCATAGGGACTAGCGGACTTATTGATACGCAGTATTTT.

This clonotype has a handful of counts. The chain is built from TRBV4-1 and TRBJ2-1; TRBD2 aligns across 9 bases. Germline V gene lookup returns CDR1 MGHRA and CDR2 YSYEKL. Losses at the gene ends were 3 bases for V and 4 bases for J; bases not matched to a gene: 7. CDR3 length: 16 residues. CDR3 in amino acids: CASSQDSGGAYNEQFF. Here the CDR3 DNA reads TGCGCCAGCAGCCAGGATAGCGGGGGAGCTTACAATGAGCAGTTCTTC.

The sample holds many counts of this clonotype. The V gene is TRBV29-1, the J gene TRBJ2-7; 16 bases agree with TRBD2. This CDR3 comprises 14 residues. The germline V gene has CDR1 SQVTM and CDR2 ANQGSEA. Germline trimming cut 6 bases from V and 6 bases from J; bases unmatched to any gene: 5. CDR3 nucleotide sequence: TGCAGCGTGCCGGGACTAGCGGGAGGGACCGAGCAGTACTTC. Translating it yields CSVPGLAGGTEQYF.

CDR3 coding DNA: TGTGCCAGCAGCCCGAGAGGACAAGGCCCCAATGAGCAGTTCTTC. Translated: CASSPRGQGPNEQFF. The chain links TRBV9 to TRBJ2-1; D may be TRBD1 (5 bases). Trimming removed 4 bases from V and 6 bases from J, with 17 bases in between. The germline V gene has CDR1 SGDLS and CDR2 YYNGEE. The CDR3 covers 15 residues.

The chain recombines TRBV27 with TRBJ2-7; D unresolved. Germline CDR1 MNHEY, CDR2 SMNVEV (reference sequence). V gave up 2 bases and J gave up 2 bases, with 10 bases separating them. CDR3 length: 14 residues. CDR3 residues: CASSLNVGTYEQYF. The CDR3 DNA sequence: TGTGCCAGCAGTTTAAATGTCGGAACCTACGAGCAGTACTTC.